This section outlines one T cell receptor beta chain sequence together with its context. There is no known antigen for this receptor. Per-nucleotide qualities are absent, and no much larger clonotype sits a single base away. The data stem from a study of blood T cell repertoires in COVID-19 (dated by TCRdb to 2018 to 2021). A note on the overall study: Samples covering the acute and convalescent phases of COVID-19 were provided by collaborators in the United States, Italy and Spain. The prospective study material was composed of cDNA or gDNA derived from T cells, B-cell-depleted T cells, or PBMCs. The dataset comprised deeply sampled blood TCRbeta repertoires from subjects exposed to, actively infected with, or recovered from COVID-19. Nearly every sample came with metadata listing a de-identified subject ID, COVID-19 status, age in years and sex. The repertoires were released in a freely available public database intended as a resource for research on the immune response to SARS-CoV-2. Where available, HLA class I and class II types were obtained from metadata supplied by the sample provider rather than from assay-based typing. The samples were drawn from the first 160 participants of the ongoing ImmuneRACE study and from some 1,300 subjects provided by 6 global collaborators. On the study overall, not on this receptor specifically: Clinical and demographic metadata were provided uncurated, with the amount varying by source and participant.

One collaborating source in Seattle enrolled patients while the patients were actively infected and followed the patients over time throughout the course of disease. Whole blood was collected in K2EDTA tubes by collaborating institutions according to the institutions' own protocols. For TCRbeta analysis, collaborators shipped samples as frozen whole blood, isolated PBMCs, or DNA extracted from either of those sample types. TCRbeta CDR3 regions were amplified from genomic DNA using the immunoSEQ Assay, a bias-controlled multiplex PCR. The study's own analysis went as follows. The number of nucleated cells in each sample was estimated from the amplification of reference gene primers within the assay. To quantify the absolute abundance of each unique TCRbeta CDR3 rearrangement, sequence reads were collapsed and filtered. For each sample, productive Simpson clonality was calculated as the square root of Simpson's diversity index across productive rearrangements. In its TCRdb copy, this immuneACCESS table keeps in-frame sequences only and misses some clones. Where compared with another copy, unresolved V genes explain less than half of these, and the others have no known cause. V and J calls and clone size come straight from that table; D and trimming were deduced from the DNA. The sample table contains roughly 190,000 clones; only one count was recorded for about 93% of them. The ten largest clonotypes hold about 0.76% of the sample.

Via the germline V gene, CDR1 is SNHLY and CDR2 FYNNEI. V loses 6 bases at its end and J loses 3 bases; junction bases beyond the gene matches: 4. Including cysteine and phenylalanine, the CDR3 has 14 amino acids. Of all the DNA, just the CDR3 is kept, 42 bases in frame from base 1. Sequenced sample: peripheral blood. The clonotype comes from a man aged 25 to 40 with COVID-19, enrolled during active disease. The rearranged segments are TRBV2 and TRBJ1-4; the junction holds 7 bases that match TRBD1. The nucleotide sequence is TGTGCCAGCAGGCACAGGGGAGCTAATGAAAAACTGTTTTTT. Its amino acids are CASRHRGANEKLFF.